The 16 T cell receptor beta chains reported below all come from one sample, sequenced in a study of somatic mutations in cytotoxic T cells in rheumatoid arthritis (dated by TCRdb to the late 2010s). The library was prepared using the immunoSEQ multiplex PCR assay. The table comes from immuneACCESS by way of TCRdb, which keeps in-frame sequences with V and J called. Part of the clones is missing from these tables; in studies checked, under half for an unresolved V gene and the rest for unknown reasons. The sample table shows approximately 11,000 clones, and over 65% are seen once. Jointly, the top ten make up roughly 35% of the sample. The sample was CD8+ T cells sorted from blood. These receptors all stem from an adult with rheumatoid arthritis.

The chain is built from TRBV7-9 and TRBJ1-2, with D perhaps matching TRBD1 (5 bases). Germline V CDR1 and CDR2: SEHNR, FQNEAQ (reference sequence). The length of the CDR3 is 16 residues. V dropped 5 bases and J dropped 1 base, with 17 bases sitting between them. The CDR3: CASSATQEPLNYGYTF. For the CDR3, the DNA is TGTGCCAGCAGCGCAACACAGGAACCGCTTAACTATGGCTACACCTTC.

The chain combines TRBV28 with TRBJ2-7; 9 positions agree with TRBD2. From germline, CDR1 is MDHEN and CDR2 SYDVKM. The trim removed 9 bases at V and 3 bases at J, leaving 9 bases unmatched. The CDR3 has 14 amino acids. The CDR3 DNA reads TGTGCCAGTCGCGGGGGGGACTACTACTACGAGCAGTACTTC. It is translated as CASRGGDYYYEQYF.

There are a few counts of this clone. This chain connects TRBV2 to TRBJ2-7, with 7 positions matching TRBD1. The germline V gene has CDR1 SNHLY and CDR2 FYNNEI. There are 16 residues in the CDR3. Germline trimming cut 2 bases from V and 2 bases from J; bases unmatched to any gene: 9. The CDR3 DNA reads TGTGCCAGCAGTGAAAGGGGGACAGTCGGGACCTACGAGCAGTACTTC. Protein product: CASSERGTVGTYEQYF.

The chain is built from TRBV5-4 and TRBJ1-1; no clear D. The CDR3 sequence is 15 residues long. Per germline, CDR1 SGHNT and CDR2 YYREEE (reference sequence). V gave up 3 bases and J gave up 4 bases, with 16 bases separating them. In DNA form, the CDR3 reads TGTGCCAGCAGCTCCAAAACCACGATCGGCACTGAAGCTTTCTTT. Amino acid sequence: CASSSKTTIGTEAFF. The full variable domain, completed using reference TRBV5-4 and TRBJ1-1, is ETGVTQSPTHLIKTRGQQVTLRCSSQSGHNTVSWYQQALGQGPQFIFQYYREEENGRGNFPPRFSGLQFPNYSSELNVNALELDDSALYLCASSSKTTIGTEAFFGQGTRLTVV.

The chain links TRBV14 to TRBJ1-3; a possible D gene is TRBD1 (6 bases). The germline CDR1 and CDR2 sequences are SGHDN and FVKESK. V dropped 3 bases and J dropped 2 bases, with 14 bases sitting between them. The CDR3 is made up of 16 amino acids. The CDR3 DNA sequence: TGTGCCAGCAGCCATGACGGGACACCCGCTGGAAACACCATATATTTT. Translated, it gives CASSHDGTPAGNTIYF.

This chain joins TRBV6-1 and TRBJ2-1; 10 bases align to TRBD1. The CDR3 consists of 15 residues. The germline CDR1 and CDR2 sequences are MNHNS and SASEGT. J lost 4 bases, V lost 5 bases, and 5 bases had no gene match. The CDR3 DNA follows: TGTGCCAGCAGTACTGACAGGGGGCTATACAATGAGCAGTTCTTC. Translation: CASSTDRGLYNEQFF.

In this sample, this clone turned up a few times. This chain connects TRBV14 to TRBJ1-6; D gene unclear. Germline loops: CDR1 SGHDN, CDR2 FVKESK. V lost 0 bases, J lost 9 bases, and 9 bases lay in between. CDR3 length equals 14 residues. The CDR3 spells CASSQEGSRSPLHF. The CDR3 region has the DNA TGTGCCAGCAGCCAAGAGGGGTCACGTTCACCCCTCCACTTT. Together with reference TRBV14 and TRBJ1-6, the CDR3 gives the full variable domain: EAGVTQFPSHSVIEKGQTVTLRCDPISGHDNLYWYRRVMGKEIKFLLHFVKESKQDESGMPNNRFLAERTGGTYSTLKVQPAELEDSGVYFCASSQEGSRSPLHFGNGTRLTVT.

V usage is TRBV9 and J usage is TRBJ2-1; 7 nucleotides match TRBD1. With V trimmed by 0 bases and J by 11 bases, 8 bases remained unmatched. This CDR3 spans 14 amino acids. Germline assignment: CDR1 SGDLS and CDR2 YYNGEE. The CDR3 DNA is TGTGCCAGCAGCGTAGCCCGGGGACAGACAAAGCAGTTCTTC. Its protein product is CASSVARGQTKQFF.

The genes are TRBV2 and TRBJ2-7; maybe TRBD1 (6 bases). Per the germline V gene, CDR1 is SNHLY and CDR2 is FYNNEI. V shed 8 bases and J shed 0 bases, with 14 bases lying between them. The CDR3 loop spans 14 amino acids. CDR3 sequence (DNA): TGTGCCAGCGCAAGCAGGGGAATCTCCTACGAGCAGTACTTC. This translates into CASASRGISYEQYF.

This clone was seen a handful of times. The chain carries TRBV7-9 and TRBJ1-4; D remains unclear. The CDR3 contains 12 residues. CDR1 is SEHNR, CDR2 FQNEAQ, per germline (reference sequence). Trimming shortened V by 5 bases and J by 8 bases, and 9 bases separated the two germline ends. CDR3 in amino acids: CASSVGWEKLFF. In DNA form, the CDR3 reads TGTGCCAGCAGCGTAGGTTGGGAAAAACTGTTTTTT.

This clone was detected once. The rearrangement links TRBV30 to TRBJ2-7; tentatively, D is TRBD2 (5 bases). V lost 2 bases to trimming and J lost 7 bases, with 15 bases between them. Germline V lookup: CDR1 GTSNPN, CDR2 SVGIG (reference sequence). This CDR3 has 13 amino acids. CDR3 amino acids: CAWSPRPGLEQYF. The CDR3, as DNA: TGTGCCTGGAGTCCTCGACCGGGGTTGGAGCAGTACTTC.

This rearrangement joins TRBV1 to TRBJ1-3; the table's D call TRBD1 went unverified against the DNA. TRBV1 is recorded as a pseudogene. The CDR3 runs to 16 residues. The CDR3 loop is CTSSLLGRGAGNTIYF. The CDR3 nucleotides read TGCACCAGCAGCCTCCTTGGCAGGGGAGCTGGAAACACCATATATTTT.

J is TRBJ2-3 and V is TRBV19, with a weak D call TRBD2 (5 bases). The CDR3 covers 15 residues. Germline loops: CDR1 LNHDA, CDR2 SQIVND (reference sequence). Trimming cost V 4 bases and J 5 bases, with 16 bases left between them. The CDR3 DNA sequence: TGTGCCAGTAGTACTAGATCCCGAGGGAAAGATACGCAGTATTTT. Encoded protein: CASSTRSRGKDTQYF.

CDR3 sequence reads: CASSLGQGNQPQHF. The CDR3 DNA sequence: TGTGCCAGCAGTTTGGGACAGGGAAATCAGCCCCAGCATTTT. This chain links TRBV6-6 with TRBJ1-5; 9 bases match TRBD1. Germline values: CDR1 MNHNY, CDR2 SVGAGI (reference sequence). The CDR3 loop spans 14 amino acids. The ends lost 4 bases at V and 4 bases at J; junction bases unmatched: 2.

This rearrangement joins TRBV2 to TRBJ2-2; possibly TRBD2 for D (5 bases). V lost 4 bases, J lost 8 bases, and 8 bases lay in between. This CDR3 is 12 amino acids long. Germline CDR1 SNHLY, CDR2 FYNNEI. The CDR3 coding sequence is TGTGCCAGCAGTGCCTCGGGGGGGGAGCTGTTTTTT. Protein: CASSASGGELFF. Drawing the rest from reference TRBV2 and TRBJ2-2, the complete variable domain is EPEVTQTPSHQVTQMGQEVILRCVPISNHLYFYWYRQILGQKVEFLVSFYNNEISEKSEIFDDQFSVERPDGSNFTLKIRSTKLEDSAMYFCASSASGGELFFGEGSRLTVL.

The genes are TRBV27 and TRBJ1-4, with 11 nucleotides matching TRBD1. In germline, CDR1 is MNHEY, CDR2 SMNVEV (reference sequence). This CDR3 region has 15 residues. After removal of 5 bases from V and 8 bases from J, the junction contained 7 bases not matched to a gene. CDR3: CASSPGTGGAEKLFF. DNA of the CDR3: TGTGCCAGCAGTCCAGGGACAGGGGGAGCAGAAAAACTGTTTTTT.